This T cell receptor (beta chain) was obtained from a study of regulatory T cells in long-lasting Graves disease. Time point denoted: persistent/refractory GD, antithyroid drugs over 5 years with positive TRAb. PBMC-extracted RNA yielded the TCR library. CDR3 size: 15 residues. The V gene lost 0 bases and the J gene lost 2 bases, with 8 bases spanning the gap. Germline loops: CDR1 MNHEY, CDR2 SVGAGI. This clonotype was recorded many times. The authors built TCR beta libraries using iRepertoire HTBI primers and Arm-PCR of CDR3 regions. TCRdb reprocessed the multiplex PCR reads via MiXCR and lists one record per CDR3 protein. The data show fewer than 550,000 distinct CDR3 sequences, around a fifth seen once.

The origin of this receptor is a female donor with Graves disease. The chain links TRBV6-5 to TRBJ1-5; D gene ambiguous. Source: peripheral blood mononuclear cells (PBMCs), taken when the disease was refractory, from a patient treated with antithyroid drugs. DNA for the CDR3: TGTGCCAGCAGTTACTCGGTGGAGGGCAATCAGCCCCAGCATTTT. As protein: CASSYSVEGNQPQHF.